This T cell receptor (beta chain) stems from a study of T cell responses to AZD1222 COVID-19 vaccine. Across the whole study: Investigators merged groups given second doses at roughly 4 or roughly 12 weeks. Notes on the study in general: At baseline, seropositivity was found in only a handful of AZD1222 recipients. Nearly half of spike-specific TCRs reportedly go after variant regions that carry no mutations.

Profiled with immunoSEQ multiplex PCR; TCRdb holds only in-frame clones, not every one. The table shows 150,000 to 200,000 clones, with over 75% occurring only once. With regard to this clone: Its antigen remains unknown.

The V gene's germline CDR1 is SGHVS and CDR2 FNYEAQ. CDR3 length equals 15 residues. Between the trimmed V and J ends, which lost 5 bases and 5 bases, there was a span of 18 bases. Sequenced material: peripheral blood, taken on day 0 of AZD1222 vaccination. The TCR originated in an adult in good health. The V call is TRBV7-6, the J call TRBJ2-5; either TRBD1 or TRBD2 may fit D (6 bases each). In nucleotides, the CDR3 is TGTGCCAGCAGCAAAGGAGGGTACAGGGAGGAGACCCAGTACTTC. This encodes CASSKGGYREETQYF. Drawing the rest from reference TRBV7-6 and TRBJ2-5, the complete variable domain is GAGVSQSPRYKVTKRGQDVALRCDPISGHVSLYWYRQALGQGPEFLTYFNYEAQQDKSGLPNDRFSAERPEGSISTLTIQRTEQRDSAMYRCASSKGGYREETQYFGPGTRLLVL.